This TCR beta chain derives from a study of shared clonotypes between healthy human individuals. Across the whole study: Contributing individuals were two females and a few males aged 18 to 49.

The CDR3 is 16 amino acids. The germline V gene has CDR1 LGHNA and CDR2 YNFKEQ. Germline trimming cut 0 bases from V and 7 bases from J; bases unmatched to any gene: 7. Healthy adults negative for HIV, lacking recent acute infections or vaccinations, served as donors. This clone was recorded once. Libraries were prepared by immunoSEQ multiplex PCR; TCRdb keeps only in-frame clonotypes and omits some of them. The data show about 450,000 clones, with approximately 79% seen just once and roughly 12% held by the top ten. Sequenced input: PBMCs. The sequence came from a woman aged 40 to 49 in good health. Some clones in this sample may be carry-over from other donors' samples. The chain joins TRBV4-2 to TRBJ1-4; 8 positions agree with TRBD1. The DNA of the CDR3 is TGTGCCAGCAGCCAAGATTTGACGACAGGGGTTGAAAAACTGTTTTTT. Protein sequence: CASSQDLTTGVEKLFF.